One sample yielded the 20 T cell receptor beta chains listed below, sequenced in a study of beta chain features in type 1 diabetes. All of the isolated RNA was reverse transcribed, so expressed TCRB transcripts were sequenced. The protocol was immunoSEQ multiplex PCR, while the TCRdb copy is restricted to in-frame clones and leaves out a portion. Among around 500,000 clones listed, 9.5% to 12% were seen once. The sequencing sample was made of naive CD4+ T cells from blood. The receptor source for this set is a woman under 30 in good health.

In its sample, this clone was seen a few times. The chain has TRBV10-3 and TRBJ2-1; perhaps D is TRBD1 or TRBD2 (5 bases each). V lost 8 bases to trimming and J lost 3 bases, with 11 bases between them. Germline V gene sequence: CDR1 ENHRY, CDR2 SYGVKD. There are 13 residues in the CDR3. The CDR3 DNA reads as TGTGCCATCGGCCAGGGAGACTACAATGAGCAGTTCTTC. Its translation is CAIGQGDYNEQFF.

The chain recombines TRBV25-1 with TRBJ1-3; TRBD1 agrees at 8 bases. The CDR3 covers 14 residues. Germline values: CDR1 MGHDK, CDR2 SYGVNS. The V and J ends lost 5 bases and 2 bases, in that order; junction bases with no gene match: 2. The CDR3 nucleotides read TGTGCCAGCAGTTTGACAGGGGCTGGAAACACCATATATTTT. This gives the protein CASSLTGAGNTIYF.

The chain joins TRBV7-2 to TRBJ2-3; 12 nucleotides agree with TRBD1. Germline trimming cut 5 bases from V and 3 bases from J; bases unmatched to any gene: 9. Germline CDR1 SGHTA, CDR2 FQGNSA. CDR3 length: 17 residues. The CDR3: CASSQRGTGGRTDTQYF. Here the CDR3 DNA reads TGTGCCAGCAGCCAGAGGGGGACAGGGGGCCGGACAGATACGCAGTATTTT.

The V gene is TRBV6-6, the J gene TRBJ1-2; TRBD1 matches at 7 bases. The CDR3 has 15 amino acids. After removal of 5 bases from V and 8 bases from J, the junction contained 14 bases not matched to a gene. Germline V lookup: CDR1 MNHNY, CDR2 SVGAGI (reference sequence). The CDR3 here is CASSPPDRVVSGYTF. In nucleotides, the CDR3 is TGTGCCAGCAGTCCCCCCGACAGGGTAGTTAGCGGCTACACCTTC.

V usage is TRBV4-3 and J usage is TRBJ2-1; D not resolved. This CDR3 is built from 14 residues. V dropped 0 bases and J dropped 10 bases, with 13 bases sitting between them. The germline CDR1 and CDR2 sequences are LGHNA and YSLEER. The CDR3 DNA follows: TGCGCCAGCAGCCAAGATATTCAGCTGCGAGAGCAGTTCTTC. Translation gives CASSQDIQLREQFF.

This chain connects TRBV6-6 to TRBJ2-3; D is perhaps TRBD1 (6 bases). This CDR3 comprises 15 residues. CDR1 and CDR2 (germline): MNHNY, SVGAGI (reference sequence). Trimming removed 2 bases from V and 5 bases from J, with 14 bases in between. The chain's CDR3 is CASSYGQGQEDTQYF. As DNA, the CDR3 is TGTGCCAGCAGTTACGGCCAGGGGCAAGAAGATACGCAGTATTTT.

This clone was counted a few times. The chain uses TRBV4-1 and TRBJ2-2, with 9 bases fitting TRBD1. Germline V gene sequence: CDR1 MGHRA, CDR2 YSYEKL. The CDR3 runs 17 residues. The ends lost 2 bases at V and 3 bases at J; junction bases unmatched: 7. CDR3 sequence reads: CASSQSSGQGYTGELFF. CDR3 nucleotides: TGCGCCAGCAGCCAATCTTCGGGACAGGGTTACACCGGGGAGCTGTTTTTT.

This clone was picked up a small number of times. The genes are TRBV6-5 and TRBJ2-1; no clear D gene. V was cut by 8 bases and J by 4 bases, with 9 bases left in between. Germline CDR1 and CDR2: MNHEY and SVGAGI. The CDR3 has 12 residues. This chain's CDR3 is CASWTVYNEQFF. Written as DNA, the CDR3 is TGTGCCAGCTGGACGGTATACAATGAGCAGTTCTTC.

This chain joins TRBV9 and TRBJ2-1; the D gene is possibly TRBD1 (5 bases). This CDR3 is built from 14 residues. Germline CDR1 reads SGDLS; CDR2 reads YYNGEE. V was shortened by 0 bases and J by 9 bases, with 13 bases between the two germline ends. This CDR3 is CASSVVGQGAEQFF. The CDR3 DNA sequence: TGTGCCAGCAGCGTAGTAGGCCAGGGTGCTGAGCAGTTCTTC.

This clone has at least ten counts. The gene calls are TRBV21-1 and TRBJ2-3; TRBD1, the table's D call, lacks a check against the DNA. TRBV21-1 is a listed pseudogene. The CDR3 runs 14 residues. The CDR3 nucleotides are TGTGCCAGCAGCAAGCCCACAGGGCCAGATACGCAGTATTTT. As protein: CASSKPTGPDTQYF.

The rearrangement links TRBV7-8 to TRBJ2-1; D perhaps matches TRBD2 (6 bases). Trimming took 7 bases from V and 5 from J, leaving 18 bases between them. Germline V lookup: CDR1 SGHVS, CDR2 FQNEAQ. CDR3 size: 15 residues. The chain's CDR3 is CASTPNPTRDNEQFF. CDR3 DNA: TGTGCCAGCACCCCTAACCCGACTAGGGACAATGAGCAGTTCTTC.

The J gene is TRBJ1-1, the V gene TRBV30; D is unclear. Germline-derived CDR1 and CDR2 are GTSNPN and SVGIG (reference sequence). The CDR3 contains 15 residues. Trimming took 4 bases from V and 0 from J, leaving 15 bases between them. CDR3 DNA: TGTGCCTGGAATTCAGGAGTTGTGATGAACACTGAAGCTTTCTTT. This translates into CAWNSGVVMNTEAFF.

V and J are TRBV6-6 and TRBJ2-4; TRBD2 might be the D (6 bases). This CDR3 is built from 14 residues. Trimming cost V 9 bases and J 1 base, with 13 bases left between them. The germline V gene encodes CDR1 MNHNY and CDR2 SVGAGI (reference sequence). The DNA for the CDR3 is TGTGCCAGTTCGGCAGGGAGGGCCAAAAACATTCAGTACTTC. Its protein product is CASSAGRAKNIQYF.

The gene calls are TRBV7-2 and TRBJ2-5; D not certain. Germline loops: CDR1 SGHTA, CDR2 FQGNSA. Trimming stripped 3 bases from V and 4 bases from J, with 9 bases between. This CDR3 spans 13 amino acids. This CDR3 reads CASSFGQRETQYF. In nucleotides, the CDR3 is TGTGCCAGCAGCTTTGGGCAGCGAGAGACCCAGTACTTC.

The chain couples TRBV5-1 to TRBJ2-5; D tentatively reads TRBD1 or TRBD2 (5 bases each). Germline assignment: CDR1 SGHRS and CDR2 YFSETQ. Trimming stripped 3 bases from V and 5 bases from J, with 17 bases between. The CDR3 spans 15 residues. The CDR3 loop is CASSSFTRGQETQYF. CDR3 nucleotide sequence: TGCGCCAGCAGCTCTTTCACGAGGGGCCAGGAGACCCAGTACTTC. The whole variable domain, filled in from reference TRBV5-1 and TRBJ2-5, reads KAGVTQTPRYLIKTRGQQVTLSCSPISGHRSVSWYQQTPGQGLQFLFEYFSETQRNKGNFPGRFSGRQFSNSRSEMNVSTLELGDSALYLCASSSFTRGQETQYFGPGTRLLVL.

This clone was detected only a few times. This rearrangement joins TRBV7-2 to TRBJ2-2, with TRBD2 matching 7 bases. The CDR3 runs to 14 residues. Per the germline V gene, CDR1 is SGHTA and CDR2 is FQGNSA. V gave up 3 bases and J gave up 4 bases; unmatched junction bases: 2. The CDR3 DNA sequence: TGTGCCAGCAGCTTTAGCGGGCGCACCGGGGAGCTGTTTTTT. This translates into CASSFSGRTGELFF. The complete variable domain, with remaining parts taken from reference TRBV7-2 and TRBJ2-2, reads GAGVSQSPSNKVTEKGKDVELRCDPISGHTALYWYRQSLGQGLEFLIYFQGNSAPDKSGLPSDRFSAERTGGSVSTLTIQRTQQEDSAVYLCASSFSGRTGELFFGEGSRLTVL.

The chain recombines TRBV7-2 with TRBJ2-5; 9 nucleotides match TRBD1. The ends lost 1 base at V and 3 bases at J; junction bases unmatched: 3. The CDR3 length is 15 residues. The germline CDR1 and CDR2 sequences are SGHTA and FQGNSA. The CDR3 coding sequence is TGTGCCAGCAGCTTAGTTAGGACAGGGGAAGAGACCCAGTACTTC. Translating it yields CASSLVRTGEETQYF.

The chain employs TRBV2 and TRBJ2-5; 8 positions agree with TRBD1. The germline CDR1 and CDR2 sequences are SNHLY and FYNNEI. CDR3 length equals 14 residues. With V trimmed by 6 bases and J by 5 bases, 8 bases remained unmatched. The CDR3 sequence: CASRKDRAGETQYF. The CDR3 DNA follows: TGTGCCAGCAGGAAGGACAGGGCCGGGGAGACCCAGTACTTC.

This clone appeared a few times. The CDR3: CSADRGTGTEAFF. CDR3 in DNA: TGCAGCGCTGACCGGGGAACGGGCACTGAAGCTTTCTTT. This chain joins TRBV29-1 and TRBJ1-1; D is unresolved. Germline-derived CDR1 and CDR2 are SQVTM and ANQGSEA. V was clipped by 7 bases and J by 4 bases, with 16 bases between them. The CDR3 is made up of 13 amino acids.

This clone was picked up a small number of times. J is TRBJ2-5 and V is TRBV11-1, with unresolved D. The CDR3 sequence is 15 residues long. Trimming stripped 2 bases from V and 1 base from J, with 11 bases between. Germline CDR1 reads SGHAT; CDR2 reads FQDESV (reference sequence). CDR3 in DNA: TGTGCCAGCAGCTTAACACAAGGTCGCCAAGAGACCCAGTACTTC. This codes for CASSLTQGRQETQYF.